This T cell receptor beta chain was obtained from a study of T cells in Graves' hyperthyroidism and ophthalmopathy (dated by TCRdb to the late 2010s). Some background on the complete study: To identify distinguishing TCR V-J signatures, a discovery cohort of around 100 patients was used, comprising some 45 with Graves' ophthalmopathy and roughly 60 with stable Graves' hyperthyroidism. Whether ophthalmopathy could be predicted prospectively was tested in an independent validation cohort made up of roughly 20 hyperthyroidism patients plus 17 patients who later progressed to ophthalmopathy. For training and testing, the 80 to 100 patients in the discovery cohort were randomly divided in a 7:3 ratio. In several Graves' hyperthyroidism patients, the study also compared T-cell repertoires from thyroid tissue with T-cell repertoires from blood. Following sampling, methimazole starting at 30 mg daily was given to hyperthyroidism patients, and high-dose intravenous methylprednisolone was given to ophthalmopathy patients. TCR Vbeta CDR3 sequencing of 120 to 150 peripheral blood samples (roughly 41 ophthalmopathy, 70 to 85 hyperthyroidism and approximately 17 progressor patients) is reported in the paper. Summary of the overall study and its limitations: No statistical method was used to fix the sample size in advance, and group allocation was not hidden from the investigators. A 13 V-J signature model separated ophthalmopathy from stable hyperthyroidism, with roughly 88% sensitivity and roughly 82% specificity in cross-validation and 80%/75% in testing. In validation, progression to ophthalmopathy was predicted by the model with 70.59% sensitivity and around 75% specificity, a median of approximately 7.1 months before onset. Most expanded thyroid clonotypes (frequency above 0.001) were also detected in blood, a finding suggesting that blood repertoires may reflect thyroid immune responses.

For this clonotype: Which antigen it targets is not known. It has no much larger one-base neighbor in the sample; base qualities were not kept.

The study excluded patients with uncontrolled infections, other autoimmune diseases, pregnancy or lactation. Diagnoses were established on the basis of clinical symptoms, serum thyroxine and TRAb, thyroid ultrasound, and orbital computed tomography. Trizol reagent was used to extract total RNA, and RNA quality was then checked on an Agilent 2100 Bioanalyzer. The TCR beta CDR3 regions were amplified from RNA transcripts. For the first round of RT-PCR on the TCR CDR3, the HTBI primer set was used together with the Qiagen OneStep RT-PCR kit. Libraries were constructed in a second round of multiplex PCR, after which size selection and purification were performed. Paired-end sequencing of the libraries was performed with 100 bp reads on an Illumina HiSeq2000. Per the authors' processing: SOAPnuke was used to process the raw data, with reads discarded if the reads contained adapters or uncalled bases, had a mean Phred below 15, or lacked an exact constant-primer or identifier match. High-quality paired reads were merged using COPE v1.2.5, and each unique nucleotide sequence was defined as a clonotype. MiTCR v1.1 was used to align clonotypes to the IMGT TRBV, TRBD and TRBJ reference segments. Analysis was restricted to V-J combinations with a frequency above 0.0001, which covered about 99% of repertoires. The TCS score was defined as F50 (clonal expansion) divided by E x V (chaos), with BLOSUM62-based TCRdist calculated between CDR3 peptides within each V-J. Welch's t-statistics and random forest reduced around 510 V-J features to some 14, which were used in a naive Bayes classifier (R e1071). The Morisita-Horn index was used to measure how similar the thyroid and blood repertoires were. TCRdb redid the processing of the public reads, applying fastp at Q25 and MiXCR, and retained in-frame beta chains. A single entry per CDR3 protein holds the most common genes and DNA from its merged rows. The V and J calls and clone size are TCRdb's, not the authors'. The sample profile shows approximately 700,000 distinct CDR3 sequences; 45% of them were found once. The ten largest clones take up less than 9% of the sample.

The germline V gene (reference sequence) provides CDR1 SEHNR and CDR2 FQNEAQ. V and J are truncated by 6 bases and 4 bases respectively, leaving an intervening sequence of 15 bases. From the cysteine through the phenylalanine, the CDR3 covers 15 amino acids. The sequence is cut down to CDR3 DNA, 45 bases in frame from base 1. The sequencing sample was made of peripheral blood or thyroid tissue (not recorded which). This TCR was sampled from an adult man with Graves' disease, either hyperthyroidism or ophthalmopathy (not recorded which). The chain couples TRBV7-9 to TRBJ2-2; the D segment is perhaps TRBD1 or TRBD2, each sharing 5 matched bases. The CDR3 corresponds to CASSVDPGGTGELFF. The DNA is TGTGCCAGCAGTGTAGATCCTGGGGGCACCGGGGAGCTGTTTTTT.